The T cell receptor (beta chain) under discussion was sequenced for a study of T cell responses to AZD1222 COVID-19 vaccine. Study-level information: The analysis combined second doses at about 4 or about 12 weeks.

With regard to this clone: The antigen is unknown.

Trimming pared 5 bases from V and 4 bases from J, leaving 15 bases between. The germline CDR1 and CDR2 sequences are SQVTM and ANQGSEA. The CDR3 covers 13 residues. Sequenced by immunoSEQ multiplex PCR; TCRdb stores in-frame clones only, minus some. Here the sample spans roughly 180,000 clones, around 90% being singletons. Overall study findings and caveats: It should be noted that donors were predominantly white British and more often female, and clonal diversity was possibly underestimated. Along spike, vaccine-associated CD4 TCRs were found throughout, with dominance at 160-218 and 743-854.

This chain uses TRBV29-1 with TRBJ2-7, with D possibly matching TRBD1 (5 bases). The specimen comprised peripheral blood, sampled on day 0 of AZD1222 vaccination. The sequence was obtained from an adult in good health. As DNA, the CDR3 is TGCAGCGTTTTTTTCATTGGGGCATACGAGCAGTACTTC. The encoded protein is CSVFFIGAYEQYF.